This T cell receptor (beta chain) was identified in a study of blood T cells in healthy people across ages. CDR1 is MNHEY, CDR2 SVGAGI, per germline. Trimming pared 2 bases from V and 8 bases from J, leaving 15 bases between. The CDR3 is made up of 14 amino acids. For the second PCR, which ran for roughly 6 to 12 cycles, a sample-barcoded 5' primer and a J-beta primer mix were used. TCRdb called the 5' RACE reads again in MiXCR, with one record for every CDR3 protein. Among 550,000 to 700,000 distinct CDR3 sequences listed, about 25% were seen once. This clonotype has only one observation. The clonotype comes from a woman in her 70s in good health. The rearrangement uses TRBV6-5 and TRBJ1-2; D possibly corresponds to TRBD1 (5 bases). The sequencing input was blood. The CDR3 coding sequence is TGTGCCAGCAGTTACCTCTTGGGGCCGGACGGCTACACCTTC. The encoded protein is CASSYLLGPDGYTF.